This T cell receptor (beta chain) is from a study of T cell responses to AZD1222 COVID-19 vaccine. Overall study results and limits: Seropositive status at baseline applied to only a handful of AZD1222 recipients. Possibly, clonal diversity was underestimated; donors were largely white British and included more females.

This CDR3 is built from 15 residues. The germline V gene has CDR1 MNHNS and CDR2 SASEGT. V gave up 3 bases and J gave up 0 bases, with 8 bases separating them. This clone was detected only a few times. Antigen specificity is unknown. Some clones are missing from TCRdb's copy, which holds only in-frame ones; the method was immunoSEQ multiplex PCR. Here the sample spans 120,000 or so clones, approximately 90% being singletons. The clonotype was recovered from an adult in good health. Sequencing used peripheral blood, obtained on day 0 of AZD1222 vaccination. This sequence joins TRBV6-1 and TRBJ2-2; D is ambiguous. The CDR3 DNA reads TGTGCCAGCAGTGACAGACATACGAACACCGGGGAGCTGTTTTTT. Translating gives CASSDRHTNTGELFF.